Sequencing of this TCR beta chain was carried out in a study of CD8 T cells in Susac syndrome. Points from the study as a whole: When the CD4+ T cell repertoires of patients with Susac syndrome were examined, they did not show any clonal expansion.

TCR beta was sequenced from blood CD8+ and CD4+ T cells. As for this clonotype: Antigen specificity is unknown.

With random hexamers, reverse transcription was performed on roughly 0.5 to 1 ug of RNA. TCRdb re-analysed the immunoSEQ multiplex PCR reads in MiXCR, keeping a single row per CDR3 protein. The sample contains 130,000 to 150,000 distinct CDR3 sequences, around 95% of which appear only once. The receptor was isolated from a human donor with Susac syndrome. Sequenced sample: CD4+ T cells from PBMCs.

Here the CDR3 DNA reads TGTGCCAGCAGCCCTACAGGGTCCATCGAGCAGTACTTC. Its translation is CASSPTGSIEQYF. The gene calls are TRBV11-1 and TRBJ2-7; D may be TRBD1 (6 bases). The V and J ends lost 5 bases and 6 bases respectively, with 14 bases between them. This CDR3 has 13 amino acids. Germline CDR1 is SGHAT and CDR2 is FQDESV (reference sequence).